This T cell receptor (beta chain) was identified during a study of shared clonotypes between healthy human individuals. Germline CDR1 reads GTSNPN; CDR2 reads SVGIG (reference sequence). This CDR3 is built from 14 residues. The V and J ends lost 0 bases and 0 bases respectively, with 5 bases between them. Healthy HIV-negative adults without recent acute infections or vaccinations served as donors. Donors were Caucasian adults residing in Nashville, Tennessee, USA. A deep-level run was used for the assay. Scientists sequenced DNA from unsorted PBMC on ten immunoSEQ deep assay plates. Profiled with immunoSEQ multiplex PCR; TCRdb holds only in-frame clones, not every one. The table shows roughly 500,000 clones, with over 70% occurring only once.

This rearrangement joins TRBV30 to TRBJ2-2; D not resolved. Source material: PBMCs. The TCR sequence derives from a woman aged 40 to 49 in good health. Some clones in this sample may be carry-over from other donors' samples. CDR3 residues: CAWSVYPNTGELFF. Written as DNA, the CDR3 is TGTGCCTGGAGTGTATACCCGAACACCGGGGAGCTGTTTTTT.